This is a list of T cell receptor beta chains from one sample in a study of response to subunit inactivated influenza vaccine. TCRdb processed the RT-PCR reads anew with MiXCR; each CDR3 protein has one entry. The data contain approximately 500,000 distinct CDR3 sequences, around 25% of them singletons. The same data also contributed to another study, on T cells expressing NK-cell markers.

The sequencing used CD4+ T cells sorted from PBMCs, collected roughly 12 days after vaccination. These receptors were collected from a man between 45 and 60 years old who received an inactivated influenza vaccine. CDR3s include the opening cysteine and the closing phenylalanine or tryptophan. D genes are given only for firm matches. Size tells how often a clone was seen (once, few, many) or the class of an expanded clone, and some rows leave it out.

TRBJ1-1 | TRBV2 | 14 | - | - | TGTGCCAGCAGTGAAGCAGGGGCGGGCACTGAAGCTTTCTTT | CASSEAGAGTEAFF
TRBJ2-2 | TRBV5-1 | 14 | - | - | TGCGCCAGCAGTCCGGGACTGCGGGCGCGGGAGCTGTTTTTT | CASSPGLRARELFF
TRBJ2-2 | TRBV25-1 | 13 | TRBD2 | - | TGTGCCACGGGGGGGGTAGGAGCCGGGGAGCTGTTTTTT | CATGGVGAGELFF
TRBJ2-3 | TRBV10-3 | 15 | - | many | TGTGCCATCAGTGATGGAGCCTCAGGGGCAGATACGCAGTATTTT | CAISDGASGADTQYF
TRBJ2-3 | TRBV30 | 15 | TRBD2 | once | TGTGCCTGGAGCTTGAGCGGGAGTACGACAGATACGCAGTATTTT | CAWSLSGSTTDTQYF
TRBJ2-5 | TRBV20-1 | 12 | - | few | TGCAGTGCTAGTATTCCCCAAGAGACCCAGTACTTC | CSASIPQETQYF
TRBJ1-2 | TRBV4-2 | 15 | - | many | TGTGCCAGCAGCCGAGAAGTGGCAGCTAACTATGGCTACACCTTC | CASSREVAANYGYTF
TRBJ2-2 | TRBV7-2 | 16 | - | few | TGTGCCAGCAGCTTAGCAGGGGGGTCTAACACCGGGGAGCTGTTTTTT | CASSLAGGSNTGELFF
TRBJ1-2 | TRBV5-5 | 14 | - | few | TGTGCCAGCAGCTATGAGACCAGGGCTTATGGCTACACCTTC | CASSYETRAYGYTF
TRBJ2-1 | TRBV7-2 | 16 | TRBD1 | - | TGTGCCAGCAGCTTGGCCCCCGGGACAGGTTACAATGAGCAGTTCTTC | CASSLAPGTGYNEQFF
TRBJ2-7 | TRBV29-1 | 13 | - | few | TGCAGCGTTGAGCGGGTCGCGGGGTCTGAGCAGTACTTC | CSVERVAGSEQYF
TRBJ2-1 | TRBV6-2/TRBV6-3 | 16 | - | - | TGTGCCAGCAGTTACGGGCTACGGAGCTCCTACAATGAGCAGTTCTTC | CASSYGLRSSYNEQFF
TRBJ2-5 | TRBV24-1 | 16 | - | - | TGTGCCACCAGTGATTCAGGGAAAGTTTGGCAAGAGACCCAGTACTTC | CATSDSGKVWQETQYF
TRBJ2-1 | TRBV7-3 | 14 | TRBD2 | few | TGTGCCAGCAGCTCTATAGCGGGTATCAATGAGCAGTTCTTC | CASSSIAGINEQFF
TRBJ2-1 | TRBV11-2 | 17 | - | - | TGTGCCAGCAGCTCCGGAGGGGCAGGGAGCTCCTACAATGAGCAGTTCTTC | CASSSGGAGSSYNEQFF
TRBJ2-1 | TRBV7-9 | 16 | TRBD2 | few | TGTGCCAGCAGCTCCAACAGCGGGGATTCCTACAATGAGCAGTTCTTC | CASSSNSGDSYNEQFF
TRBJ1-3 | TRBV12-3/TRBV12-4 | 13 | - | few | TGTGCCAGCAGCGTAGGAATTGGAAACACCATATATTTT | CASSVGIGNTIYF
TRBJ2-5 | TRBV4-2 | 17 | TRBD1 | few | TGTGCCAGCAGCCAAGATTTTGAGACAGGGGGCCGGGAGACCCAGTACTTC | CASSQDFETGGRETQYF
TRBJ2-1 | TRBV4-2 | 13 | - | - | TGTGCCAGCAGCCAAGGGGTGGGGGTTGAGCAGTTCTTC | CASSQGVGVEQFF
TRBJ2-5 | TRBV18 | 12 | - | - | TGTGCCGTGGCACGGAATCAAGAGACCCAGTACTTC | CAVARNQETQYF
TRBJ2-7 | TRBV28 | 14 | - | - | TGTGCCAGCAGTTCCATTACTAGCACCTACGAGCAGTACTTC | CASSSITSTYEQYF
TRBJ1-3 | TRBV28 | 16 | - | - | TGTGCCAGCAGTTCGCTTTTGGGGCGAAGTGGAAACACCATATATTTT | CASSSLLGRSGNTIYF
TRBJ2-1 | TRBV11-2 | 14 | TRBD1 | - | TGTGCCAGCAGCTCATCAGGGGGCAAAGGTTGGCAGTTCTTC | CASSSSGGKGWQFF
TRBJ2-1 | TRBV12-3/TRBV12-4 | 11 | - | few | TGTGCCAGCAGCCCAGCGGATGAGCAGTTCTTC | CASSPADEQFF
TRBJ2-3 | TRBV11-2 | 16 | - | - | TGTGCCAGCAGCAAGCTGACAGGCGATCGGGGAGATACGCAGTATTTT | CASSKLTGDRGDTQYF
TRBJ2-1 | TRBV20-1 | 13 | - | few | TGCAGTGCCCCAGGGACCTCCTACAATGAGCAGTTCTTC | CSAPGTSYNEQFF
TRBJ1-4 | TRBV12-3/TRBV12-4 | 14 | - | few | TGTGCCAGCAGTTTTCAGGGTAATAATGAAAAACTGTTTTTT | CASSFQGNNEKLFF
TRBJ2-3 | TRBV11-2 | 14 | - | few | TGTGCCAGCAGCTTTGTTGCAGGGCCAGATACGCAGTATTTT | CASSFVAGPDTQYF
TRBJ2-7 | TRBV12-3/TRBV12-4 | 14 | - | few | TGTGCCAGCAGCTTGCTCGTTGAATTTGACGAGCAGTACTTC | CASSLLVEFDEQYF
TRBJ2-2 | TRBV6-2/TRBV6-3 | 13 | - | few | TGTGCCAGCACCCCCCGGAGAACCGGGGAGCTGTTTTTT | CASTPRRTGELFF
TRBJ2-4 | TRBV12-3/TRBV12-4 | 14 | - | - | TGTGCCAGCAGTTTTCTAGGGGCCAAAAACATTCAGTACTTC | CASSFLGAKNIQYF
TRBJ2-2 | TRBV4-3 | 17 | - | few | TGCGCCAGCAGCCAAGATCCCCTCGGCAGCGTGACCGGGGAGCTGTTTTTT | CASSQDPLGSVTGELFF
TRBJ1-5 | TRBV4-1 | 13 | TRBD1 | few | TGCGCCAGCAGCGGACAGGGGGATCAGCCCCAGCATTTT | CASSGQGDQPQHF
TRBJ2-3 | TRBV6-1 | 13 | - | - | TGTGCCAGCAATCTAGCGATTCCAGATACGCAGTATTTT | CASNLAIPDTQYF
TRBJ1-5 | TRBV21-1 | 18 | - | - | TGTGCCAGCAGCAAAGTTTTTAAAGGGGGTCGGGGCAATCAGCCCCAGCATTTT | CASSKVFKGGRGNQPQHF
TRBJ2-2 | TRBV6-2/TRBV6-3 | 13 | - | few | TGTGCCAGCACGTGGCAGGCCCGCGGGGAGCTGTTTTTT | CASTWQARGELFF
TRBJ2-6 | TRBV7-8 | 18 | - | - | TGTGCCAGCAGCTTAAGCTCAGGGGTTCGCTCTGGGGCCAACGTCCTGACTTTC | CASSLSSGVRSGANVLTF
TRBJ2-2 | TRBV5-1 | 13 | - | - | TGCGCCAGCGCCCGCCCCCCCACCGGGGAGCTGTTTTTT | CASARPPTGELFF
TRBJ2-7 | TRBV5-1 | 16 | - | - | TGCGCCAGCAGCCCCGAATTGGCGAGTCGGGATTACGAGCAGTACTTC | CASSPELASRDYEQYF
TRBJ2-1 | TRBV9 | 14 | TRBD1 | - | TGTGCCAGCAGCGTAGGACAGGGGGCGTCTGAGCAGTTCTTC | CASSVGQGASEQFF
TRBJ2-7 | TRBV6-5 | 15 | TRBD2 | - | TGTGCCAGCAGTTACTCTAGCGGGGTCTCCTACGAGCAGTACTTC | CASSYSSGVSYEQYF
TRBJ1-5 | TRBV4-3 | 16 | - | - | TGCGCCAGCAGCCGCACGTACGGGGGTGGCAATCAGCCCCAGCATTTT | CASSRTYGGGNQPQHF
TRBJ1-6 | TRBV7-9 | 12 | TRBD1 | few | TGTGCCAGTAGAACAGGGGACTCACCCCTCCACTTT | CASRTGDSPLHF
TRBJ2-7 | TRBV28 | 15 | - | few | TGTGCCAGCAGTTTTGGGGGGAGTCGTTCCTACGAGCAGTACTTC | CASSFGGSRSYEQYF
TRBJ2-5 | TRBV20-1 | 14 | - | - | TGCAGTGCTAGACTTCGACAGAACCAAGAGACCCAGTACTTC | CSARLRQNQETQYF
TRBJ1-2 | TRBV4-2 | 16 | TRBD1 | - | TGTGCCAGCAGCCAAGCTCCTGGACAGGTGGACTATGGCTACACCTTC | CASSQAPGQVDYGYTF
TRBJ1-2 | TRBV6-5 | 16 | - | - | TGTGCCAGCAGTTACTCCGGGGCAGGACTTAACTATGGCTACACCTTC | CASSYSGAGLNYGYTF
TRBJ2-7 | TRBV7-2 | 14 | - | few | TGTGCCAGCAGCTTAACTGGGGGCAGGTACGAGCAGTACTTC | CASSLTGGRYEQYF
TRBJ2-5 | TRBV6-2/TRBV6-3 | 20 | TRBD2 | once | TGTGCCAGCAGCTACCCGAGGGATCTAGCGGGGGGGCATGCCCAAGAGACCCAGTACTTC | CASSYPRDLAGGHAQETQYF
TRBJ2-3 | TRBV18 | 14 | TRBD1 | many | TGCGCCAGCAGCCGGGACAGTTCCACAGATACGCAGTATTTT | CASSRDSSTDTQYF
TRBJ2-5 | TRBV30 | 14 | - | - | TGTGCCTGGAGTGCCCTCACAGAGACTGGGACCCAGTACTTC | CAWSALTETGTQYF
TRBJ2-1 | TRBV20-1 | 12 | - | - | TGCAGTGCCCCGCAGGTAGCCGATGAGCAGTTCTTC | CSAPQVADEQFF
TRBJ2-5 | TRBV7-9 | 13 | - | - | TGTGCCAGCAGTTGGTACAGGGAAGAGACCCAGTACTTC | CASSWYREETQYF
TRBJ2-2 | TRBV4-2 | 17 | TRBD2 | few | TGTGCCAGCAGCCAAGGAAGGTTAGCGGGATACACCGGGGAGCTGTTTTTT | CASSQGRLAGYTGELFF
TRBJ2-7 | TRBV3-1 | 15 | TRBD1 | few | TGTGCCAGCAGCCCCAGACAGGGGATGGCCTACGAGCAGTACTTC | CASSPRQGMAYEQYF
TRBJ2-1 | TRBV7-2 | 14 | - | few | TGTGCCAGCAGCTTAGTAATTTCTGGCAATGAGCAGTTCTTC | CASSLVISGNEQFF
TRBJ2-5 | TRBV5-1 | 15 | TRBD2 | - | TGCGCCAGCAGCTGGACTAGCGGGGGCCTGGAGACCCAGTACTTC | CASSWTSGGLETQYF